This note documents a single T cell receptor beta chain sequence. Its antigen is currently unknown. This entry comes from a study of T cell responses to AZD1222 COVID-19 vaccine. CDR1 is MGHRA and CDR2 is YSYEKL in the germline V gene. V shed 4 bases and J shed 3 bases, with 7 bases lying between them. The CDR3 is 13 amino acids. Study-level results: CD4 TCRs linked to vaccination spanned spike, dominating at 160-218 and 743-854. Possibly, clonal diversity was underestimated; donors were largely white British and included more females.

TCRdb's table, derived via immunoSEQ multiplex PCR, lists solely in-frame clones and lacks some. The top ten clones hold about 5% of a sample with 120,000 or so clones, about 87% of them seen once. Sequenced material: peripheral blood, taken on day 0 of AZD1222 vaccination. The receptor was derived from an adult in good health. The V gene is TRBV4-1, the J gene TRBJ1-3; D is unclear. The CDR3 DNA follows: TGCGCCAGCAGCCGGGTGGTTGGAAACACCATATATTTT. Its protein product is CASSRVVGNTIYF.